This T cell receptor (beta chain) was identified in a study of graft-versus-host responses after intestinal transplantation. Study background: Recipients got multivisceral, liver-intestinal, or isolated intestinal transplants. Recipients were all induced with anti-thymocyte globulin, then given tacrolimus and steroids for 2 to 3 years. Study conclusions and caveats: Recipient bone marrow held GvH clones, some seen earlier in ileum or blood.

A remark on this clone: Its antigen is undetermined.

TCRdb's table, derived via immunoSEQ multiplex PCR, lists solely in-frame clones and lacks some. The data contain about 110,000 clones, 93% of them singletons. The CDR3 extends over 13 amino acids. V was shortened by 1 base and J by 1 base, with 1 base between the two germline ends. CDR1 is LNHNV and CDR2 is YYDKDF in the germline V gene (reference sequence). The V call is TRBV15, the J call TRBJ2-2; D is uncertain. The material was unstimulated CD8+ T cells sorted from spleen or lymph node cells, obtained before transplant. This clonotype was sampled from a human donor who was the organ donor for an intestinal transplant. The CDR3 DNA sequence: TGTGCCACCAGCAGAGTGAACACCGGGGAGCTGTTTTTT. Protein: CATSRVNTGELFF.